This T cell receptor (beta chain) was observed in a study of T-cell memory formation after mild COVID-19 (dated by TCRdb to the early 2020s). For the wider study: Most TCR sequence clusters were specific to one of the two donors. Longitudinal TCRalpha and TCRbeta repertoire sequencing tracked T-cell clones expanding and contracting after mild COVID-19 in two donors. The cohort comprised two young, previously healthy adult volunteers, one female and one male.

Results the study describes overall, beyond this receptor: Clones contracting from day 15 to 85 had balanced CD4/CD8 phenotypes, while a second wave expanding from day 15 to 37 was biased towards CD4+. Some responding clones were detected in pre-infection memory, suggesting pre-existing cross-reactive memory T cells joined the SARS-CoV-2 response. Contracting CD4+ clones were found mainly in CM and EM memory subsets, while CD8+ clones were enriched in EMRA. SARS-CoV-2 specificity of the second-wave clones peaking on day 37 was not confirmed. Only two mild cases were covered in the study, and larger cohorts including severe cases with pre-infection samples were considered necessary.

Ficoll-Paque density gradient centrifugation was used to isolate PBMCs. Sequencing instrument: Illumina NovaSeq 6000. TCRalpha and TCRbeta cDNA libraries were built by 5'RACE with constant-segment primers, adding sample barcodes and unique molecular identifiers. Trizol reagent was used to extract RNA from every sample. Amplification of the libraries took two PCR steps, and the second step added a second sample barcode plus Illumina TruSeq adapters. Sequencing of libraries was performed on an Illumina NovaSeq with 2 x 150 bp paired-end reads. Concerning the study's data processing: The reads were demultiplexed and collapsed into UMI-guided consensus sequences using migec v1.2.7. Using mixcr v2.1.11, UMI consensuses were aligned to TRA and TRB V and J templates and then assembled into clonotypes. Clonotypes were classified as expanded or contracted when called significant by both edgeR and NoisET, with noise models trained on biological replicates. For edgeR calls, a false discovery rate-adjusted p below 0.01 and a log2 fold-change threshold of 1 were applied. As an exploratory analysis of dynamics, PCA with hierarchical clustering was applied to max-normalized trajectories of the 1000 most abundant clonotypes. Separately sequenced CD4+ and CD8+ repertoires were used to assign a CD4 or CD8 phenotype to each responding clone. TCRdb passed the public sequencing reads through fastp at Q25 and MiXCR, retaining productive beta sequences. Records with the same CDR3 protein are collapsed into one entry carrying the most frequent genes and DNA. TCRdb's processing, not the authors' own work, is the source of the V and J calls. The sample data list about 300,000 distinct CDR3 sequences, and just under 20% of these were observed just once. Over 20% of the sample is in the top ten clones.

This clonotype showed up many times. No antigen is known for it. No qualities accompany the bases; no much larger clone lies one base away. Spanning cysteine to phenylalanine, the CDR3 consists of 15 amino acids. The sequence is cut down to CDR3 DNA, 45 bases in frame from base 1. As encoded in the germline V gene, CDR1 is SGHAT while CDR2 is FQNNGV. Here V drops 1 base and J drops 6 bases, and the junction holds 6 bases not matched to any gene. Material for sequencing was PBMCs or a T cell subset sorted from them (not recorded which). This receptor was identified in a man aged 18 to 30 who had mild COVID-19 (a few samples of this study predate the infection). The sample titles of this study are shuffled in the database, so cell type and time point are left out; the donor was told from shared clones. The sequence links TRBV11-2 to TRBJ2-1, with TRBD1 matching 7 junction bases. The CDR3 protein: CASSLGWTGINEQFF. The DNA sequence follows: TGTGCCAGCAGCTTAGGGTGGACAGGTATCAATGAGCAGTTCTTC.